These T cell receptor beta chains were read from a single sample in a study of CD8 T cells in ankylosing spondylitis. One entry per CDR3 protein, called by TCRdb with MiXCR from the 5' RACE reads. Of over 450,000 distinct CDR3 sequences in the sample, 10% to 15% were seen once. The sequenced sample was blood, either unsorted or a sorted T cell fraction (not recorded which). The receptors stem from a male donor with ankylosing spondylitis. Each CDR3 is given with its conserved first and last residue. The D gene is left open where the match is weak. A row's size may be missing; if present it is once, few, many or a size class.

>few|TRBD2|TRBJ2-1|TRBV6-1
CASSLTSEIYNEQFF
TGTGCCAGCAGCCTGACTAGCGAGATTTACAATGAGCAGTTCTTC
>few|-|TRBJ1-2|TRBV7-2
CASSLDFRGDYGYTF
TGTGCCAGCAGCTTAGATTTCAGGGGCGACTATGGCTACACCTTC
>few|TRBD1|TRBJ1-4|TRBV6-2/TRBV6-3
CASSDADRGEKLFF
TGTGCCAGCAGTGACGCCGACAGGGGTGAAAAACTGTTTTTT
>-|-|TRBJ2-1|TRBV30
CAWSVPHGGEQFF
TGTGCCTGGAGTGTACCCCACGGGGGTGAGCAGTTCTTC
>-|-|TRBJ2-7|TRBV5-1
CASSLTVLTSGEQYF
TGCGCCAGCAGCCTGACAGTACTAACCTCGGGGGAGCAGTACTTC
>-|-|TRBJ1-1|TRBV7-9
CASSLAGRGSTEAFF
TGTGCCAGCAGCTTAGCTGGCAGGGGATCCACTGAAGCTTTCTTT
>few|-|TRBJ2-2|TRBV7-2
CASSLVLLEGTGELFF
TGTGCCAGCAGCTTAGTGCTGCTAGAGGGCACCGGGGAGCTGTTTTTT
>few|TRBD2|TRBJ2-1|TRBV2
CASRVASGVSSYNEQFF
TGTGCCAGCAGGGTGGCTAGCGGGGTGAGCTCCTACAATGAGCAGTTCTTC
>few|-|TRBJ2-3|TRBV10-3
CAIGDSDTQYF
TGTGCCATCGGGGACTCAGATACGCAGTATTTT
>-|-|TRBJ1-3|TRBV7-9
CASSGPPTARDTIYF
TGTGCCAGCAGCGGCCCTCCGACGGCCCGGGACACCATATATTTT
>few|-|TRBJ2-7|TRBV11-2
CASSFTSPGAYEQYF
TGTGCCAGCAGCTTCACCTCTCCGGGAGCCTACGAGCAGTACTTC
>-|-|TRBJ2-5|TRBV29-1
CSVPQGETQYF
TGCAGCGTCCCTCAGGGAGAGACCCAGTACTTC
>-|-|TRBJ2-7|TRBV30
CAWRGLYEQYF
TGTGCCTGGAGGGGATTATACGAGCAGTACTTC
>-|-|TRBJ2-1|TRBV5-1
CASSQPSSYNEQFF
TGCGCCAGCAGCCAACCCAGCTCCTACAATGAGCAGTTCTTC
>few|TRBD1|TRBJ2-2|TRBV7-9
CASSLPTTGLSGELFF
TGTGCCAGCAGCCTCCCCACGACAGGGCTCTCCGGGGAGCTGTTTTTT
>-|-|TRBJ2-7|TRBV29-1
CSGADTSSYEQYF
TGCAGCGGTGCGGACACGAGCTCCTACGAGCAGTACTTC
>-|-|TRBJ2-7|TRBV29-1
CSVESRGHEQYF
TGCAGCGTTGAATCCAGGGGCCACGAGCAGTACTTC
>-|-|TRBJ1-4|TRBV5-1
CASSLEGGLDEKLFF
TGCGCCAGCAGCCTAGAAGGAGGCCTAGACGAAAAACTGTTTTTT
>few|-|TRBJ2-2|TRBV3-1
CASQVGRNTGELFF
TGTGCCAGCCAAGTGGGCAGAAACACCGGGGAGCTGTTTTTT
>many|-|TRBJ2-7|TRBV29-1
CSVEPIETTSYEQYF
TGCAGCGTTGAGCCTATTGAGACAACCTCCTACGAGCAGTACTTC
>-|TRBD2|TRBJ2-3|TRBV9
CASSAGLAGGSDTQYF
TGTGCCAGCAGCGCGGGACTAGCGGGAGGCTCAGATACGCAGTATTTT
>many|TRBD2|TRBJ2-1|TRBV11-1
CASSLEGSGWQHSYNEQFF
TGTGCCAGCAGCTTAGAGGGTAGCGGGTGGCAACATTCCTACAATGAGCAGTTCTTC
>many|TRBD1|TRBJ2-2|TRBV12-3/TRBV12-4
CASTPGQGDGELFF
TGTGCCAGCACCCCCGGACAGGGAGACGGGGAGCTGTTTTTT
>few|-|TRBJ1-6|TRBV4-2
CASSQEGGVGSPLHF
TGTGCCAGCAGCCAAGAGGGAGGGGTAGGGTCACCCCTCCACTTT
>few|TRBD2|TRBJ2-1|TRBV2
CASSGWLAGGQGSYNEQFF
TGTGCCAGCAGTGGGTGGCTAGCGGGAGGGCAGGGCTCCTACAATGAGCAGTTCTTC
>-|-|TRBJ2-3|TRBV12-3/TRBV12-4
CASSFRERVYTQYF
TGTGCCAGCAGTTTCCGGGAGCGGGTGTATACGCAGTATTTT
>-|-|TRBJ1-1|TRBV18
CASSATGMNTEAFF
TGTGCCAGCTCTGCAACGGGGATGAACACTGAAGCTTTCTTT
>-|-|TRBJ2-2|TRBV5-1
CASSKDLVSNTGELFF
TGCGCCAGCAGCAAGGATCTTGTTTCGAACACCGGGGAGCTGTTTTTT
>-|-|TRBJ1-2|TRBV15
CATSREYSNYGYTF
TGTGCCACCAGCAGGGAATACAGCAACTATGGCTACACCTTC
>few|-|TRBJ1-2|TRBV12-3/TRBV12-4
CASSSREGYTF
TGTGCCAGCTCATCAAGGGAAGGCTACACCTTC
>many|-|TRBJ1-6|TRBV3-1
CASSQGSPLHF
TGTGCCAGCAGCCAGGGGTCACCCCTCCACTTT
>-|-|TRBJ2-5|TRBV15
CATSGGTLETQYF
TGTGCCACCAGCGGAGGGACCTTAGAGACCCAGTACTTC
>few|-|TRBJ2-3|TRBV3-1
CASSLKEGRMADTQYF
TGTGCCAGCAGCCTTAAGGAGGGCCGTATGGCAGATACGCAGTATTTT
>-|TRBD1|TRBJ2-1|TRBV11-2
CASSRRDRGIEQFF
TGTGCCAGCAGCCGCAGGGACAGGGGGATTGAGCAGTTCTTC
>many|-|TRBJ1-1|TRBV4-1
CASSQVEGMNTEAFF
TGCGCCAGCAGCCAAGTTGAGGGGATGAACACTGAAGCTTTCTTT
>-|TRBD2|TRBJ2-1|TRBV5-6
CASSLGTSGSRVFGNEQFF
TGTGCCAGCAGCTTGGGGACTAGCGGGAGTCGGGTCTTTGGCAATGAGCAGTTCTTC
>few|-|TRBJ2-1|TRBV20-1
CSARGQWSEQFF
TGCAGTGCTAGGGGTCAATGGAGTGAGCAGTTCTTC
>few|-|TRBJ1-2|TRBV20-1
CSARVWSSSGYTF
TGCAGTGCTAGAGTTTGGTCGTCTTCGGGCTACACCTTC
>-|TRBD2|TRBJ2-1|TRBV11-2
CASSLLRLAGGNEQFF
TGTGCCAGCAGCTTACTTCGGCTAGCGGGAGGCAATGAGCAGTTCTTC
>-|-|TRBJ2-1|TRBV7-2
CAIPRGSGYNEQFF
TGTGCCATCCCCCGGGGTAGCGGTTACAATGAGCAGTTCTTC
>-|TRBD2|TRBJ2-1|TRBV14
CASSAQLAGGEQFF
TGTGCCAGCAGCGCCCAACTAGCGGGGGGTGAGCAGTTCTTC
>many|-|TRBJ1-6|TRBV7-2
CASSLAGGGKNSPLHF
TGTGCCAGCAGCTTAGCGGGCGGGGGGAAGAATTCACCCCTCCACTTT